This TCR beta chain emerged from a study of breast tumors, draining lymph nodes, adjacent tissues. Overall study findings and caveats: Luminal-like breast cancer showed significantly greater tumor-nontumor repertoire similarity than basal-like breast cancer did. Tumor T cell lymph node origin was a supported hypothesis, not proven. Tumor repertoires ranked between lymph nodes and nontumor tissue in diversity, with V and J gene preferences.

The CDR3 runs 17 residues. Germline V gene sequence: CDR1 MRHNA, CDR2 SNTAGT. J gave up 5 bases and V 3 bases, and 9 bases lay outside the gene matches. This clonotype has a count of ten or more. Its antigen remains unidentified. Breast cancer patients provided tissue from their axillary draining lymph nodes. TCRdb reprocessed the multiplex PCR reads with MiXCR, giving one entry per CDR3 protein. The profile shows about 130,000 distinct CDR3 sequences, around 21% of them singletons. This receptor was obtained from a female donor with breast cancer. Some clones in this sample may be carry-over from other donors' samples. The chain is built from TRBV6-4 and TRBJ2-3, with 12 bases matching TRBD2. The source material was axillary lymph node tissue. The CDR3 coding sequence is TGTGCCAGCAGTGAGACGCTAGCGGGAGGGCCGGGAGATACGCAGTATTTT. Protein: CASSETLAGGPGDTQYF.